These T cell receptor beta chains were read from a single sample in a study of post-analysis software for immune sequencing data. Each CDR3 protein gets one entry after TCRdb re-called the PCR reads with MiXCR. The repertoire has approximately 350,000 distinct CDR3 sequences, approximately 33% of them found once; the top ten carry roughly 13%. Material: blood. The receptors come from a girl aged 5 to 17 with multiple sclerosis. Both conserved end residues are part of each CDR3. Each record gives: J gene, D gene, V gene, clone size, CDR3 protein, CDR3 DNA. A D gene is named only where the DNA matches it firmly. Expanded clones get a size class; other rows say once, few or many, or leave the size out.

>TRBJ2-1|TRBD2|TRBV12-3/TRBV12-4|NA
CASRGLADDNEQFF
TGTGCCAGCAGGGGACTAGCGGACGACAATGAGCAGTTCTTC
>TRBJ2-5|TRBD2|TRBV20-1|few
CSARELRGKETQYF
TGCAGTGCTAGAGAATTGCGGGGGAAAGAGACCCAGTACTTC
>TRBJ1-2|NA|TRBV29-1|many
CSGRDPDYGYTF
TGCAGCGGCCGGGACCCGGACTATGGCTACACCTTC
>TRBJ2-2|TRBD1|TRBV25-1|few
CASSTLRTGNTGELFF
TGTGCCAGCAGTACCCTCAGGACAGGGAATACCGGGGAGCTGTTTTTT
>TRBJ2-7|TRBD1|TRBV28|NA
CASCPGTGVYNEQYF
TGTGCCAGCTGTCCGGGGACAGGGGTTTACAATGAGCAGTACTTC
>TRBJ2-7|NA|TRBV5-1|few
CASSLDMGRSYEQYF
TGCGCCAGCAGCTTGGATATGGGGCGCTCCTACGAGCAGTACTTC
>TRBJ1-2|TRBD1|TRBV2|NA
CASSAGGSGNGYTF
TGTGCCAGCAGCGCAGGGGGCTCTGGGAATGGCTACACCTTC
>TRBJ2-3|NA|TRBV28|many
CASSLAGKPTDTQYF
TGTGCCAGCAGTTTAGCGGGCAAACCCACAGATACGCAGTATTTT
>TRBJ2-3|TRBD1|TRBV7-8|NA
CASSSPDRELPTDTQYF
TGTGCCAGCAGCTCCCCGGACAGGGAGCTTCCCACAGATACGCAGTATTTT
>TRBJ2-1|TRBD2|TRBV4-3|NA
CASSQGGIFNNEQFF
TGCGCCAGCAGCCAGGGAGGGATTTTTAACAATGAGCAGTTCTTC
>TRBJ2-3|NA|TRBV13|NA
CASSLGVGAFTDTQYF
TGTGCCAGCAGCTTAGGGGTGGGGGCCTTCACAGATACGCAGTATTTT
>TRBJ2-1|NA|TRBV20-1|NA
CSARVFHRGRGDYNEQFF
TGCAGTGCTAGAGTGTTTCACCGAGGGCGGGGCGACTACAATGAGCAGTTCTTC
>TRBJ2-1|NA|TRBV4-1|NA
CASSPTESRDWVDEQFF
TGCGCCAGCAGCCCGACTGAGTCCCGGGACTGGGTCGATGAGCAGTTCTTC
>TRBJ1-1|NA|TRBV12-3/TRBV12-4|NA
CATNPSGNTEAFF
TGTGCCACTAACCCGTCTGGGAACACTGAAGCTTTCTTT
>TRBJ1-5|NA|TRBV6-5|NA
CASSSEKITGAYSNQPQHF
TGTGCCAGCAGTTCGGAAAAGATTACAGGCGCCTATAGCAATCAGCCCCAGCATTTT
>TRBJ1-4|NA|TRBV6-5|NA
CASSTATGPREKLFF
TGTGCCAGCAGTACTGCCACAGGGCCCCGGGAAAAACTGTTTTTT
>TRBJ2-1|NA|TRBV20-1|few
CSASDGVRANEQFF
TGCAGTGCTAGTGACGGGGTTAGGGCCAATGAGCAGTTCTTC
>TRBJ2-3|NA|TRBV12-3/TRBV12-4|NA
CASSQPIGLSIGTQYF
TGTGCCAGCAGTCAACCAATAGGACTGAGTATCGGTACGCAGTATTTT
>TRBJ2-7|NA|TRBV12-3/TRBV12-4|few
CASTGYTPSNEQYF
TGTGCCAGCACCGGCTACACCCCCTCCAACGAGCAGTACTTC
>TRBJ2-5|TRBD2|TRBV7-2|NA
CASSLSAGDPQYF
TGTGCCAGCAGCTTATCAGCGGGGGACCCGCAGTACTTC
>TRBJ1-2|NA|TRBV14|NA
CASSQTAANGYTF
TGTGCCAGCAGCCAAACCGCGGCTAATGGCTACACCTTC
>TRBJ1-5|NA|TRBV4-1|once
CASSQEGIGNQPQHF
TGCGCCAGCAGCCAAGAAGGGATTGGCAATCAGCCCCAGCATTTT
>TRBJ2-1|NA|TRBV11-2|few
CASSLVFARNEQFF
TGTGCCAGCAGCTTAGTCTTTGCCAGGAATGAGCAGTTCTTC
>TRBJ1-2|TRBD1|TRBV29-1|few
CSATDRAINYGYTF
TGCAGCGCCACGGACAGGGCCATTAACTATGGCTACACCTTC
>TRBJ2-7|TRBD1|TRBV12-5|NA
CASGLVLGQGTSYEQYF
TGTGCTAGTGGTTTGGTACTGGGACAGGGGACCTCCTACGAGCAGTACTTC
>TRBJ1-5|NA|TRBV20-1|few
CSAETGARSRPQHF
TGCAGTGCTGAAACCGGGGCCCGAAGCCGGCCCCAGCATTTT
>TRBJ2-5|NA|TRBV7-6|NA
CASSLQGPETQYF
TGTGCCAGCAGCTTACAGGGCCCAGAGACCCAGTACTTC
>TRBJ2-5|NA|TRBV12-3/TRBV12-4|many
CASSLRGARETQYF
TGTGCCAGCAGTTTACGGGGGGCGCGAGAGACCCAGTACTTC
>TRBJ2-5|NA|TRBV5-1|NA
CASSLMQGEETQYF
TGCGCCAGCAGCTTGATGCAAGGAGAGGAGACCCAGTACTTC
>TRBJ1-2|TRBD1|TRBV4-2|NA
CASSQGNSGQAANYGYTF
TGTGCCAGCAGCCAAGGGAATAGTGGACAGGCTGCTAACTATGGCTACACCTTC
>TRBJ1-2|NA|TRBV4-2|few
CASSQDAGEPYGYTF
TGTGCCAGCAGCCAAGATGCGGGGGAACCCTATGGCTACACCTTC
>TRBJ1-1|NA|TRBV27|NA
CASSPMVASGWAFF
TGTGCCAGCAGTCCTATGGTGGCCTCGGGGTGGGCTTTCTTT
>TRBJ2-7|TRBD1|TRBV3-1|NA
CASSQAPGQGPYEQYF
TGTGCCAGCAGCCAAGCCCCGGGACAGGGGCCCTACGAGCAGTACTTC
>TRBJ2-5|NA|TRBV7-2|NA
CASSFAQTQYF
TGTGCCAGCAGCTTCGCCCAGACCCAGTACTTC
>TRBJ2-3|TRBD2|TRBV7-3|NA
CASSHGTSRSTDTQYF
TGTGCCAGCAGCCATGGGACTAGCAGAAGCACAGATACGCAGTATTTT
>TRBJ2-5|NA|TRBV11-2|NA
CASSLDSETQYF
TGTGCCAGCAGCTTAGACTCTGAGACCCAGTACTTC
>TRBJ2-7|NA|TRBV3-1|NA
CASSQGGGANYEQYF
TGTGCCAGCAGCCAAGGGGGGGGGGCGAACTACGAGCAGTACTTC
>TRBJ2-7|NA|TRBV20-1|NA
CSASATTPSYEQYF
TGCAGTGCTAGTGCGACAACCCCCTCCTACGAGCAGTACTTC
>TRBJ2-3|NA|TRBV4-1|few
CASSVSPVGLSTDTQYF
TGCGCCAGCAGCGTCTCCCCTGTGGGGTTGAGCACAGATACGCAGTATTTT
>TRBJ1-2|NA|TRBV10-3|once
CAISEGGGLLDGYTF
TGTGCCATCAGTGAGGGAGGGGGGTTATTGGATGGCTACACCTTC
>TRBJ2-7|NA|TRBV7-2|NA
CASSLLGAGEQYF
TGTGCCAGCAGCTTACTCGGGGCGGGGGAGCAGTACTTC
>TRBJ2-3|NA|TRBV19|few
CASSRGLADTQYF
TGTGCCAGTAGTAGGGGGCTCGCAGATACGCAGTATTTT
>TRBJ2-3|NA|TRBV5-1|once
CASGWGVGTDTQYF
TGCGCCAGCGGCTGGGGCGTAGGCACAGATACGCAGTATTTT
>TRBJ2-7|NA|TRBV6-2/TRBV6-3|few
CASSYDHGIYEQYF
TGTGCCAGCAGTTACGACCACGGTATCTACGAGCAGTACTTC
>TRBJ2-4|TRBD1|TRBV7-9|NA
CASGRQGRAGQYF
TGTGCCAGCGGCCGACAGGGAAGGGCAGGGCAGTACTTC
>TRBJ2-7|NA|TRBV10-3|NA
CAISQAHEEAQYF
TGTGCCATCAGTCAAGCGCACGAAGAGGCCCAGTACTTC
>TRBJ2-7|TRBD1|TRBV12-3/TRBV12-4|many
CASSLGTGGTYEQYF
TGTGCCAGCAGTCTAGGGACAGGGGGAACCTACGAGCAGTACTTC
>TRBJ2-7|TRBD2|TRBV3-1|NA
CASSPRDYSYEQYF
TGTGCCAGCAGCCCCCGGGACTACTCCTACGAGCAGTACTTC
>TRBJ2-2|NA|TRBV6-2/TRBV6-3|once
CASSYSYTNTGELFF
TGTGCCAGCAGTTACTCCTACACCAACACCGGGGAGCTGTTTTTT
>TRBJ2-1|NA|TRBV24-1|few
CATSDSGTGYNEQFF
TGTGCCACCAGTGATTCCGGAACAGGGTACAATGAGCAGTTCTTC
>TRBJ2-1|TRBD1|TRBV29-1|NA
CSGQGIDEQFF
TGCAGCGGACAGGGGATCGATGAGCAGTTCTTC
>TRBJ2-5|TRBD1|TRBV27|NA
CASRLPGQGAEETQYF
TGTGCCAGCAGGCTACCGGGACAGGGAGCGGAAGAGACCCAGTACTTC
>TRBJ2-3|NA|TRBV12-3/TRBV12-4|NA
CASSGDSPVGTDTQYF
TGTGCCAGCAGCGGGGACTCCCCGGTGGGCACAGATACGCAGTATTTT
>TRBJ2-7|NA|TRBV5-1|few
CASSFQVSSYEQYF
TGCGCCAGCAGCTTCCAGGTTTCCTCCTACGAGCAGTACTTC
>TRBJ2-7|NA|TRBV12-3/TRBV12-4|few
CASTLGQGEAGYEQYF
TGTGCCAGCACTCTAGGTCAGGGGGAGGCGGGCTACGAGCAGTACTTC
>TRBJ2-7|TRBD1|TRBV28|once
CASSRTGGNLGEQYF
TGTGCCAGCAGCCGGACAGGGGGCAACCTTGGGGAGCAGTACTTC
>TRBJ2-1|TRBD2|TRBV14|many
CASSRTRTSGGYEQFF
TGTGCCAGCAGCCGCACCCGGACTAGCGGGGGGTATGAGCAGTTCTTC
>TRBJ1-4|NA|TRBV10-3|NA
CAISDPALFGGLGEKLFF
TGTGCCATCAGTGATCCCGCCTTATTCGGGGGTCTGGGGGAAAAACTGTTTTTT
>TRBJ2-2|NA|TRBV7-9|NA
CASSLQRELFF
TGTGCCAGCAGCTTACAAAGGGAGCTGTTTTTT
>TRBJ1-1|NA|TRBV7-9|few
CASSLVGDPEAFF
TGTGCCAGCAGCTTAGTGGGGGACCCTGAAGCTTTCTTT